One and the same sample provided the 29 T cell receptor beta chains below, sequenced in a study of blood T cell repertoires in COVID-19. Method: immunoSEQ multiplex PCR; TCRdb's copy keeps in-frame clones and lacks some. Here the sample spans 250,000 to 350,000 clones, 80% to 95% being singletons. The sample taken for sequencing was peripheral blood. The receptors here all came from a woman between 25 and 40 years old with COVID-19, enrolled during active disease.

The rearrangement joins TRBV11-1 to TRBJ2-2; D uncertain. V was trimmed by 7 bases and J by 1 base, leaving 16 bases between them. The CDR3 is 16 residues long. Germline V lookup: CDR1 SGHAT, CDR2 FQDESV (reference sequence). CDR3 amino acids: CASTAPGRLNTGELFF. The CDR3 nucleotides read TGTGCCAGCACCGCACCCGGCAGGCTGAACACCGGGGAGCTGTTTTTT.

The chain joins TRBV27 to TRBJ2-7, with 11 bases identical to TRBD2. V lost 3 bases to trimming and J lost 3 bases; unmatched junction nucleotides: 1. Germline V gene lookup returns CDR1 MNHEY and CDR2 SMNVEV (reference sequence). CDR3 length: 14 residues. Written as DNA, the CDR3 is TGTGCCAGCAGTTTCGGGACTAGCGGCTACGAGCAGTACTTC. Protein product: CASSFGTSGYEQYF.

The chain is built from TRBV9 and TRBJ2-1; TRBD2 agrees at 9 bases. After removal of 0 bases from V and 3 bases from J, the junction contained 7 bases not matched to a gene. Per germline, CDR1 SGDLS and CDR2 YYNGEE. The CDR3 length is 17 residues. In DNA form, the CDR3 reads TGTGCCAGCAGCGTAGCTCCCACTAGCGGGTACTACAATGAGCAGTTCTTC. Residues: CASSVAPTSGYYNEQFF.

V is TRBV23-1 and J is TRBJ1-5; TRBD1 matches 7 bases. TRBV23-1 is marked as an open reading frame, function uncertain. The V segment lost 2 bases and the J segment 4 bases; nucleotides outside the gene matches: 17. The CDR3 covers 19 residues. The CDR3 DNA reads TGCGCCAGCAGTCAAATCAGATCCGACAGGGAAAGGGGAAATCAGCCCCAGCATTTT. This translates into CASSQIRSDRERGNQPQHF.

This clone was seen more than once but under ten times. The chain employs TRBV5-1 and TRBJ2-2, with D possibly being TRBD1 (8 bases). V shed 3 bases and J shed 6 bases, with 18 bases lying between them. The CDR3 is 16 amino acids. Germline V gene sequence: CDR1 SGHRS, CDR2 YFSETQ. The CDR3: CASSSNPQGGPGELFF. DNA for the CDR3: TGCGCCAGCAGCTCTAACCCACAGGGGGGGCCCGGGGAGCTGTTTTTT.

In this sample, this clone turned up a few times. The CDR3 nucleotides read TGTGCCAGAGGGGGCAGCGCCCACACCGGGGAGCTGTTTTTT. Protein product: CARGGSAHTGELFF. The chain employs TRBV2 and TRBJ2-2; TRBD1 matches 7 bases. The CDR3 consists of 14 residues. J was trimmed by 3 bases and V by 9 bases; bases with no gene match: 7. Germline loops: CDR1 SNHLY, CDR2 FYNNEI.

The chain recombines TRBV7-9 with TRBJ2-2; 9 bases map to TRBD2. J lost 4 bases, V lost 2 bases, and 2 bases had no gene match. The CDR3 covers 15 residues. The V gene's germline CDR1 is SEHNR and CDR2 FQNEAQ (reference sequence). Written as DNA, the CDR3 is TGTGCCAGCAGCTTAAAGCGGGAGGCCACCGGGGAGCTGTTTTTT. The encoded protein is CASSLKREATGELFF.

The chain joins TRBV28 to TRBJ1-5; D perhaps matches TRBD1 (5 bases). The V end was cut by 1 base, the J end by 0 bases, with 10 bases between. The length of the CDR3 is 16 residues. Germline V gene lookup returns CDR1 MDHEN and CDR2 SYDVKM. Here the CDR3 DNA reads TGTGCCAGCAGTTTATCAGGGCAGTATAGCAATCAGCCCCAGCATTTT. This sequence encodes CASSLSGQYSNQPQHF.

The chain joins TRBV2 to TRBJ2-7; 7 bases are shared with TRBD2. This CDR3 contains 11 residues. The V and J ends lost 8 bases and 3 bases, in that order; junction bases with no gene match: 1. The germline CDR1 and CDR2 sequences are SNHLY and FYNNEI. The CDR3 DNA is TGTGCCAGCGGGAGGGGCTACGAGCAGTACTTC. This encodes CASGRGYEQYF.

The rearrangement uses TRBV7-2 and TRBJ2-1, with TRBD2 as a possible D gene (6 bases). The CDR3 spans 15 residues. CDR1 and CDR2 (germline): SGHTA, FQGNSA. V was trimmed by 4 bases and J by 2 bases, leaving 12 bases between them. CDR3 loop: CASSSEEGPYNEQFF. DNA of the CDR3: TGTGCCAGCAGCTCGGAGGAGGGCCCCTACAATGAGCAGTTCTTC.

The V gene is TRBV11-3, the J gene TRBJ2-1; TRBD2 aligns across 7 bases. The germline V gene has CDR1 SGHNT and CDR2 YENEEA. V lost 5 bases to trimming and J lost 3 bases; unmatched junction nucleotides: 7. The CDR3 runs 15 residues. CDR3: CASSPGASGYNEQFF. Written as DNA, the CDR3 is TGTGCCAGCAGCCCCGGGGCTAGCGGCTACAATGAGCAGTTCTTC.

The chain couples TRBV7-9 to TRBJ2-7, with TRBD1 identical over 7 bases. Trimming cost V 3 bases and J 2 bases; bases outside gene matches: 7. This CDR3 has 15 residues. The germline V gene has CDR1 SEHNR and CDR2 FQNEAQ (reference sequence). CDR3 loop: CASSFKGGDAYEQYF. The CDR3 coding sequence is TGTGCCAGCAGCTTCAAAGGGGGCGATGCCTACGAGCAGTACTTC.

The genes are TRBV7-9 and TRBJ2-3; 9 bases agree with TRBD1. CDR3 length: 15 residues. Germline assignment: CDR1 SEHNR and CDR2 FQNEAQ (reference sequence). J was trimmed by 4 bases and V by 5 bases; bases with no gene match: 7. CDR3 region: CASSMGTGPADTQYF. The CDR3 nucleotides read TGTGCCAGCAGCATGGGGACAGGGCCCGCAGATACGCAGTATTTT.

The J gene is TRBJ1-2, the V gene TRBV6-5, with 9 bases aligning to TRBD1. Per germline, CDR1 MNHEY and CDR2 SVGAGI. The CDR3 runs to 14 residues. Trimming cost V 0 bases and J 4 bases; bases outside gene matches: 0. The CDR3 bases are TGTGCCAGCAGTTACTCGGGACAGGGCTATGGCTACACCTTC. Its translation: CASSYSGQGYGYTF.

The gene calls are TRBV19 and TRBJ1-5; D is ambiguous. This CDR3 comprises 14 residues. Trimming stripped 3 bases from V and 3 bases from J, with 9 bases between. Germline assignment: CDR1 LNHDA and CDR2 SQIVND (reference sequence). The CDR3: CASSIWQNNQPQHF. The CDR3 DNA reads TGTGCCAGTAGTATCTGGCAGAACAATCAGCCCCAGCATTTT.

J is TRBJ2-2 and V is TRBV7-3, with 7 bases lining up with TRBD2. Per the germline V gene, CDR1 is SGHTA and CDR2 is FQGTGA. V trimming: 6 bases; J trimming: 5 bases; junction bases outside the gene matches: 12. The CDR3 has 16 amino acids. CDR3 sequence reads: CASSLGGLGQTGELFF. DNA of the CDR3: TGTGCCAGCAGTCTCGGAGGACTAGGCCAAACCGGGGAGCTGTTTTTT.

The chain links TRBV28 to TRBJ2-7, with TRBD1 matching over 9 bases. There are 14 residues in the CDR3. The germline CDR1 and CDR2 sequences are MDHEN and SYDVKM. The trim removed 2 bases at V and 5 bases at J, leaving 4 bases unmatched. CDR3: CASSLPGQGNEQYF. CDR3 nucleotides: TGTGCCAGCAGTTTACCCGGACAGGGGAACGAGCAGTACTTC. Together with reference TRBV28 and TRBJ2-7, the CDR3 gives the full variable domain: DVKVTQSSRYLVKRTGEKVFLECVQDMDHENMFWYRQDPGLGLRLIYFSYDVKMKEKGDIPEGYSVSREKKERFSLILESASTNQTSMYLCASSLPGQGNEQYFGPGTRLTVT.

The V and J genes are TRBV13 and TRBJ2-7; tentative D call: TRBD1 (6 bases). CDR3 length: 14 amino acids. Germline lookup yields CDR1 PRHDT and CDR2 FYEKMQ (reference sequence). Trimming pared 5 bases from V and 3 bases from J, leaving 14 bases between. The CDR3 region is CASSVDRSHYEQYF. CDR3 DNA: TGTGCCAGCAGCGTCGACAGGTCTCACTACGAGCAGTACTTC.

The chain couples TRBV9 to TRBJ1-4; D may be TRBD1 (6 bases). The CDR3 has 14 amino acids. Germline CDR1 is SGDLS and CDR2 is YYNGEE. Trimming removed 3 bases from V and 11 bases from J, with 17 bases in between. The CDR3 sequence: CASSAQGSVGKLFF. Written as DNA, the CDR3 is TGTGCCAGCAGCGCACAGGGCTCGGTCGGGAAACTGTTTTTT.

Note on this clone: In the same sample, other DNA sequences code for this CDR3. V and J are TRBV7-2 and TRBJ1-5; D is unclear. CDR3 length equals 13 residues. Germline loops: CDR1 SGHTA, CDR2 FQGNSA. V lost 1 base to trimming and J lost 4 bases, with 5 bases between them. The CDR3 is CASSLGVNQPQHF. The DNA for the CDR3 is TGTGCCAGCAGCTTAGGAGTAAATCAGCCCCAGCATTTT.

This clone was detected only once. The rearrangement uses TRBV6-5 and TRBJ2-7; possible D gene TRBD2, 6 bases. Germline V gene lookup returns CDR1 MNHEY and CDR2 SVGAGI. CDR3 length equals 13 residues. The V end lost 7 bases, the J end lost 2 bases, and 12 bases lay between the germline ends. CDR3 in amino acids: CASTSGLTYEQYF. The CDR3 DNA is TGTGCCAGCACTTCGGGACTCACCTACGAGCAGTACTTC.

The gene calls are TRBV11-2 and TRBJ2-1; the D is unclear. V was pared by 2 bases and J by 6 bases, with 11 bases between. CDR3 length equals 14 residues. CDR1 is SGHAT, CDR2 FQNNGV, per germline. The CDR3 nucleotides read TGTGCCAGCAGCTTATACGTAGAAACCAATGAGCAGTTCTTC. Amino acids: CASSLYVETNEQFF.

This chain connects TRBV11-2 to TRBJ2-1; 11 bases agree with TRBD2. Germline CDR1 and CDR2: SGHAT and FQNNGV. Trimming cost V 4 bases and J 7 bases; bases outside gene matches: 3. The length of the CDR3 is 14 residues. The CDR3 is CASSWTSGLNEQFF. The CDR3 bases are TGTGCCAGCAGCTGGACTAGCGGGTTGAATGAGCAGTTCTTC.

The chain employs TRBV2 and TRBJ2-1, with 10 bases aligning to TRBD2. Germline assignment: CDR1 SNHLY and CDR2 FYNNEI. This CDR3 has 15 residues. Trimming removed 7 bases from V and 9 bases from J; junction bases left unmatched: 12. The CDR3 here is CASIPSSGRAPEQFF. In DNA, the CDR3 is TGTGCCAGCATCCCGTCAAGCGGGAGGGCCCCTGAGCAGTTCTTC.

This clone has only one observation. The V gene is TRBV28, the J gene TRBJ1-3; possible D gene TRBD1, 6 bases. Per germline, CDR1 MDHEN and CDR2 SYDVKM. V was cut by 4 bases and J by 0 bases, with 10 bases left in between. This CDR3 region has 15 residues. The CDR3: CASSSTGYSGNTIYF. CDR3 DNA: TGTGCCAGCAGTTCCACAGGGTACTCTGGAAACACCATATATTTT.

The rearrangement joins TRBV2 to TRBJ1-1; the D is unclear. Between the trimmed V and J ends, which lost 7 bases and 5 bases, there was a span of 17 bases. The germline V gene encodes CDR1 SNHLY and CDR2 FYNNEI. CDR3 length: 14 residues. The CDR3 nucleotides read TGTGCCAGCATCCAAAGACACGCTCGAACTGAAGCTTTCTTT. Amino acid sequence: CASIQRHARTEAFF.

The chain links TRBV12-3 or TRBV12-4 to TRBJ1-1; D is unresolved. Trimming took off 6 bases at V and 7 bases at J, with 9 bases between the two ends. The CDR3 loop spans 11 amino acids. DNA for the CDR3: TGTGCCAGCAGGTCGGTTGGTGAAGCTTTCTTT. Translated: CASRSVGEAFF.

This clone was counted between two and nine times. The gene calls are TRBV18 and TRBJ1-2, with 7 positions matching TRBD1. In germline, CDR1 is KGHSH, CDR2 LQKENI. The CDR3 covers 13 residues. V shed 4 bases, J shed 3 bases, and the junction held 2 bases outside the gene matches. The chain's CDR3 is CASSLRGDYGYTF. The CDR3 region has the DNA TGTGCCAGCTCACTCAGGGGGGACTATGGCTACACCTTC.

The rearrangement links TRBV18 to TRBJ2-7; TRBD2 is a possible D gene (5 bases). The germline gives CDR1 KGHSH, CDR2 LQKENI. The CDR3 is made up of 14 amino acids. V lost 6 bases and J lost 2, with 14 bases in between. The CDR3 coding sequence is TGTGCCAGCTCCCCTGGACGGGAAGCCTACGAGCAGTACTTC. It encodes CASSPGREAYEQYF. Variable domain in full (rest from reference TRBV18 and TRBJ2-7): NAGVMQNPRHLVRRRGQEARLRCSPMKGHSHVYWYRQLPEEGLKFMVYLQKENIIDESGMPKERFSAEFPKEGPSILRIQQVVRGDSAAYFCASSPGREAYEQYFGPGTRLTVT.